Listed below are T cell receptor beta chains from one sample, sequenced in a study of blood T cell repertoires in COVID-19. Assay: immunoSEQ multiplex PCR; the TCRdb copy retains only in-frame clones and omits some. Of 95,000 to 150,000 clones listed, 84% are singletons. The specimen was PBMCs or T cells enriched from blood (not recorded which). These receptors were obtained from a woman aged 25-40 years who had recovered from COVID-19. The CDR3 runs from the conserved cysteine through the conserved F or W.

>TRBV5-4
CASSSGGGALDTQYF
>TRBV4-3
CASSQVTGLQETQYF
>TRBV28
CASSPFRTNEKLFF
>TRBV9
CASSVAREMSSYNSPLHF
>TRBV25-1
CASSDLDFGETQYF
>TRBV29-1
CSVLSGTGELFF
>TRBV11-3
CASSLGPRNTEAFF
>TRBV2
CASRGPGVSNQPQHF
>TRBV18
CASSPPGTSDYNEQFF
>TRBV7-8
CASSRRQSKQGARVNTEAFF
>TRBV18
CASSPSPPPNYGYTF
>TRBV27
CASTPRQGNTEAFF
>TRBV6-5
CASSRGQNQPQHF
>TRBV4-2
CASSWLAGAGTDTQYF
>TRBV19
CATRTSGLTDTQYF
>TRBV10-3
CATVLAGSYNEQFF
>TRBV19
CASSIGLNSNQPQHF
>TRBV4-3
CASSQSTGANYGYTF
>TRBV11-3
CASSPGGRPGLAANTGELFF
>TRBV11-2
CASSLQYGSYNSPLHF
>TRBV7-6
CASSLRAGGADTGELFF
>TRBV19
CASSIAWGTTYEQYF
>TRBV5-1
CASSSQVNTEAFF
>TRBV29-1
CSGTGGSEAFF
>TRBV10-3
CATTGTGDEKLFF
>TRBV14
CASSQDRGASGYTF
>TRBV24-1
CATSDSPGSDSGRTYEQYF
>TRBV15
CATSRDRENSPLHF
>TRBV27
CASSPRQGMGSPLHF
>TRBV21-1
CASSSQPDSTYEQYF
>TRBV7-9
CASSTSGDYEQYF
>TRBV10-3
CAIGSADMNTEAFF
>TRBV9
CASSVGSNLAKNIQYF
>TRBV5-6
CASSADTTSGDTQYF
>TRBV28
CASSLRTGWLAEAFF
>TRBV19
CASSLLQGQGGKLFF
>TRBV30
CAWISRDRGVISPLHF
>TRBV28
CASREQGSATEAFF
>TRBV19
CASSIRTRTEDTEAFF
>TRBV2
CASSDRGDYGYTF
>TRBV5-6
CASSLDQFTGELFF
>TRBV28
CASRGQGSASPLHF
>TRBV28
CASSLRTGRGEKLFF
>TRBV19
CASTPGADDGTEAFF
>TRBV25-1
CASRGAGSYEQYF
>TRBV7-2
CASSASSGWSYEQYF
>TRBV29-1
CSVRGTSGRPSTDTQYF
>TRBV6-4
CASRCGRQVRRSNQPQHF
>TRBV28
CASSLSSRAGRTDTQYF
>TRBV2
CASNSQVPNEQFF
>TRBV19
CASSIGTANTEAFF